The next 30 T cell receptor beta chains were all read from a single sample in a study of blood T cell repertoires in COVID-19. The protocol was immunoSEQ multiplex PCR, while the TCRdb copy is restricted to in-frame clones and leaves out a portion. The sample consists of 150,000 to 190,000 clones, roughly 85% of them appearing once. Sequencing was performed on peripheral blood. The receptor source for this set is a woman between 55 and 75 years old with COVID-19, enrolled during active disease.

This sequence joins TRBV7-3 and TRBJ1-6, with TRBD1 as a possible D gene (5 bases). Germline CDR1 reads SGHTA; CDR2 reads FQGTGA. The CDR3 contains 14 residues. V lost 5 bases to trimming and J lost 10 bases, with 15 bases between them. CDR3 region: CASSAGQGSSPLHF. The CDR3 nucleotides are TGTGCCAGCAGCGCAGGGCAGGGAAGCTCACCCCTCCACTTT.

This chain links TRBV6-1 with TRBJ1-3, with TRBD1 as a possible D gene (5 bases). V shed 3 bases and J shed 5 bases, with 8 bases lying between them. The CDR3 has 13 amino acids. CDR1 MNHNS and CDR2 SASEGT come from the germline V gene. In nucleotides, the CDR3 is TGTGCCAGCAGTGACAGGGTACGAAACACCATATATTTT. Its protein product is CASSDRVRNTIYF.

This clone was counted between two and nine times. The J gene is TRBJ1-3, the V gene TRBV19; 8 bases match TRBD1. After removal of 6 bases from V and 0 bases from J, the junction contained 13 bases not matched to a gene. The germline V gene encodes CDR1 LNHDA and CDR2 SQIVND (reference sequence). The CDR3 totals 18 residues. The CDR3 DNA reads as TGTGCCAGTAGGACAGGGGCCTCTTGGGGGGGCTCTGGAAACACCATATATTTT. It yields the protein CASRTGASWGGSGNTIYF.

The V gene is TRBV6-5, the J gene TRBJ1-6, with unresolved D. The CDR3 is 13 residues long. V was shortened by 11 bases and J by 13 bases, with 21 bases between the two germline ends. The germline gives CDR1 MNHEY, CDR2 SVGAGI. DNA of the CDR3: TGTGCCCTCGGTGGCAGGCCCTTGGGTCCCCTCCACTTT. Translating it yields CALGGRPLGPLHF.

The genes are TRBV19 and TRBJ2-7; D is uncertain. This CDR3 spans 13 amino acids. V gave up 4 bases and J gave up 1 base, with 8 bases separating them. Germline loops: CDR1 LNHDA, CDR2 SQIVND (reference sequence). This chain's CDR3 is CASSKTFSYEQYV. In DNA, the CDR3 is TGTGCCAGTAGTAAGACATTTTCCTACGAGCAGTACGTC.

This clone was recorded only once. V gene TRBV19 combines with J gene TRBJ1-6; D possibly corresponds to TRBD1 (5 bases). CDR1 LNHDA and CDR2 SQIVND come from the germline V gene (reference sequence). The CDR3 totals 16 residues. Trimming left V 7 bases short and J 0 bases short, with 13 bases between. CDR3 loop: CASTSYGGSYNSPLHF. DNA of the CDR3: TGTGCCAGTACCTCGTACGGGGGCTCCTATAATTCACCCCTCCACTTT.

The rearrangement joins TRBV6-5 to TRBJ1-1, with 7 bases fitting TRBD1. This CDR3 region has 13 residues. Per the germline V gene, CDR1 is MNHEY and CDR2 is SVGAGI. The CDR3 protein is CASQGSMNTEAFF. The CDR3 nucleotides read TGTGCTTCACAGGGGAGCATGAACACTGAAGCTTTCTTT.

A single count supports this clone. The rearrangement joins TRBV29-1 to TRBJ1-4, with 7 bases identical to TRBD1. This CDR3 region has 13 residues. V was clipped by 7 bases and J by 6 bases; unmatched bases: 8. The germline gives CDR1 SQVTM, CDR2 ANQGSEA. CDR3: CSGGGTADEKLFF. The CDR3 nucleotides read TGCAGCGGAGGGGGGACAGCTGATGAAAAACTGTTTTTT.

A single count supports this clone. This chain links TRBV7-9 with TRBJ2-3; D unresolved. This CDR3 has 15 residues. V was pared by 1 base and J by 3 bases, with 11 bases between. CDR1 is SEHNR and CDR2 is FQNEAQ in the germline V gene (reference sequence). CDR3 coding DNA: TGTGCCAGCAGCTTAGTAGGCCTCGGGACAGATACGCAGTATTTT. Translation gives CASSLVGLGTDTQYF.

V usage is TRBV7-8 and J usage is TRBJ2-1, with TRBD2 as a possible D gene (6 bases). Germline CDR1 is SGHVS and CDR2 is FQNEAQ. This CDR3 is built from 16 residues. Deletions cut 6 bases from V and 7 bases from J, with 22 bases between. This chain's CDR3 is CASSLLNRDSLNEQFF. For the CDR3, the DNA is TGTGCCAGCAGTCTACTCAATAGGGACTCCCTGAATGAGCAGTTCTTC. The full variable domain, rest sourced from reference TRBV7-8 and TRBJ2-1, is GAGVSQSPRYKVAKRGQDVALRCDPISGHVSLFWYQQALGQGPEFLTYFQNEAQLDKSGLPSDRFFAERPEGSVSTLKIQRTQQEDSAVYLCASSLLNRDSLNEQFFGPGTRLTVL.

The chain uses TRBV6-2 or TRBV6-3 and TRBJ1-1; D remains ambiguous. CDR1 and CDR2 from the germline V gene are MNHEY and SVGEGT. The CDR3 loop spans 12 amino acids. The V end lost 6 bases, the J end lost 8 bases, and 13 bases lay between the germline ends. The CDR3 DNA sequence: TGTGCCAGCAGCCTTCGGTGGAGCGAAGCTTTCTTT. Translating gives CASSLRWSEAFF.

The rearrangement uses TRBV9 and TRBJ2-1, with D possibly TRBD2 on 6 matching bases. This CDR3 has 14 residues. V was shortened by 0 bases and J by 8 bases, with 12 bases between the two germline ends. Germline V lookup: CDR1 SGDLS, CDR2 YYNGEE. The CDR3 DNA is TGTGCCAGCAGCGTAGTAGGGTCGGGGGATGAGCAGTTCTTC. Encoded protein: CASSVVGSGDEQFF.

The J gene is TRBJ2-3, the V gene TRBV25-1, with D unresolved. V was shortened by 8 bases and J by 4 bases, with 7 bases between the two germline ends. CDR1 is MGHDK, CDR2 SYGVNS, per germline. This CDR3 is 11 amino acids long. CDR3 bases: TGTGCCAGCGCGTTAGCAGATACGCAGTATTTT. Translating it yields CASALADTQYF.

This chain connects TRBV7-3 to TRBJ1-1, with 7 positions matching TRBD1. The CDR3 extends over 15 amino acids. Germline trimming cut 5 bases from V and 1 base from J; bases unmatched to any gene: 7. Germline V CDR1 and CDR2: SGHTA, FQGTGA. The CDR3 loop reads CASSRDRDPNTEAFF. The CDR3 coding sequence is TGTGCCAGCAGCCGAGACAGGGATCCGAACACTGAAGCTTTCTTT.

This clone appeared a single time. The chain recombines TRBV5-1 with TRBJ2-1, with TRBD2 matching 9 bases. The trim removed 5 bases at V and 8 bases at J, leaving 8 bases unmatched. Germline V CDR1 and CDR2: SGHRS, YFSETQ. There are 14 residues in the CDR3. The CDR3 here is CASSLAGESYEQFF. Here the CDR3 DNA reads TGCGCCAGCAGTTTAGCGGGAGAGAGCTATGAGCAGTTCTTC.

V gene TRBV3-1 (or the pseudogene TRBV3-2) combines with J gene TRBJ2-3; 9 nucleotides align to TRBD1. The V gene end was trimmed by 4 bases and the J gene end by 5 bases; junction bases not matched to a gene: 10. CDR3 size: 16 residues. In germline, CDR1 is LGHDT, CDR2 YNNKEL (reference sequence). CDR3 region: CASSPKTGGLLDTQYF. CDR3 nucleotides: TGTGCCAGCAGCCCTAAGACAGGGGGACTCTTAGATACGCAGTATTTT.

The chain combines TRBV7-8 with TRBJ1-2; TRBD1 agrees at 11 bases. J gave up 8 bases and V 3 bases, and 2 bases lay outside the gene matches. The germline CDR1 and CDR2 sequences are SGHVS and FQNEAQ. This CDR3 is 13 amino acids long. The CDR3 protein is CASSLGQGGGYTF. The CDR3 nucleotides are TGTGCCAGCAGCTTGGGACAGGGGGGCGGCTACACCTTC.

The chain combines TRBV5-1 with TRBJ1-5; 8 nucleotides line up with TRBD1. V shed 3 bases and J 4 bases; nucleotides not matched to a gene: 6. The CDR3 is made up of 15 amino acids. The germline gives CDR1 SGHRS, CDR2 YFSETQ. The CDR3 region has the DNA TGCGCCAGCAGCTACGGACAGGGCGGTAATCAGCCCCAGCATTTT. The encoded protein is CASSYGQGGNQPQHF.

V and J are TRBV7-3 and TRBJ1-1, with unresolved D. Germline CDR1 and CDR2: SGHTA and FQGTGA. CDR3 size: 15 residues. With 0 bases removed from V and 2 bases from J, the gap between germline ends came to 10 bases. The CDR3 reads CASSLTSDYNTEAFF. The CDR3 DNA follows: TGTGCCAGCAGCTTAACATCGGACTATAACACTGAAGCTTTCTTT.

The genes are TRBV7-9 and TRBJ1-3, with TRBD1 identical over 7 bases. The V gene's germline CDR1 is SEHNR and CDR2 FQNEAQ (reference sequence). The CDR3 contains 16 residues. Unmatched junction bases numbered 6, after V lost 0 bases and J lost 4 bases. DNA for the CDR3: TGTGCCAGCAGCTTAGCTAAGCGACAGGGAGGAAACACCATATATTTT. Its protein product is CASSLAKRQGGNTIYF.

The CDR3 protein is CASSFLGRDISPLHF. CDR3 nucleotides: TGTGCCAGCAGCTTTCTTGGTCGGGACATATCACCCCTCCACTTT. V and J are TRBV5-6 and TRBJ1-6, with D possibly TRBD1 on 6 matching bases. Germline CDR1 and CDR2: SGHDT and YYEEEE. Between the trimmed V and J ends, which lost 2 bases and 10 bases, there was a span of 16 bases. This CDR3 contains 15 residues.

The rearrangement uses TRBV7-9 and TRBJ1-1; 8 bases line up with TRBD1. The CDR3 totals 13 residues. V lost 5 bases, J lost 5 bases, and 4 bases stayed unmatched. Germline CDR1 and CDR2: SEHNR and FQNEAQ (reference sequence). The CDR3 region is CASSPTGETEAFF. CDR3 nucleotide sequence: TGTGCCAGCAGCCCGACAGGGGAGACTGAAGCTTTCTTT.

The CDR3 here is CASSYSRQGRGETQYF. In DNA form, the CDR3 reads TGTGCCAGCAGTTACTCCCGCCAGGGAAGGGGAGAGACCCAGTACTTC. V gene TRBV6-5 combines with J gene TRBJ2-5, with D possibly being TRBD1 (5 bases). Germline V gene sequence: CDR1 MNHEY, CDR2 SVGAGI. The length of the CDR3 is 16 residues. Trimming cost V 0 bases and J 4 bases, with 15 bases left between them.

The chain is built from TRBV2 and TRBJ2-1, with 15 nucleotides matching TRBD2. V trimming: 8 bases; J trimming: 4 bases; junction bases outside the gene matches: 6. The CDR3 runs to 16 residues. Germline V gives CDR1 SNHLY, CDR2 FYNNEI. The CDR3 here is CASGGTSGRRYNEQFF. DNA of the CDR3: TGTGCCAGCGGGGGGACTAGCGGGAGGAGGTACAATGAGCAGTTCTTC.

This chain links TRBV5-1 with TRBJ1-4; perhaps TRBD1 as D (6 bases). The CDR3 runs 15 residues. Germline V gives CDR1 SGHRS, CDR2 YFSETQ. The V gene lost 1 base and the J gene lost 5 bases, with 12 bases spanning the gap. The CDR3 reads CASSLSGQPNEKLFF. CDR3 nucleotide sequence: TGCGCCAGCAGCTTGTCTGGACAGCCAAATGAAAAACTGTTTTTT.

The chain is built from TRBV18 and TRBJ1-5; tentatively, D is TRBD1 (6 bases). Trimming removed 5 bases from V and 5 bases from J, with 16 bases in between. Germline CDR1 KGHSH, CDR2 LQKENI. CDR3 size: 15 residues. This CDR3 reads CASSKNRDDHQPQHF. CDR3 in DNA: TGTGCCAGCTCAAAAAACAGGGATGATCATCAGCCCCAGCATTTT.

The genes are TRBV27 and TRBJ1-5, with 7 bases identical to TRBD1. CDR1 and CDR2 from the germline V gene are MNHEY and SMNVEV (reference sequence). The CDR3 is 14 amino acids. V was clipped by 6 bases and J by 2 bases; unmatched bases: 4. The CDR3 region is CASSRGQGNQPQHF. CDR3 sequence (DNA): TGTGCCAGCAGCCGTGGACAGGGCAATCAGCCCCAGCATTTT.

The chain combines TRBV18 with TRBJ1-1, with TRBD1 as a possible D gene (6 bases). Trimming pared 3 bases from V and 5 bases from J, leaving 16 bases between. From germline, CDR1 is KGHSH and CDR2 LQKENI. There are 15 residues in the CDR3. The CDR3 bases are TGTGCCAGCTCACCGATGGTGGGGGCGAGAACTGAAGCTTTCTTT. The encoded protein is CASSPMVGARTEAFF.

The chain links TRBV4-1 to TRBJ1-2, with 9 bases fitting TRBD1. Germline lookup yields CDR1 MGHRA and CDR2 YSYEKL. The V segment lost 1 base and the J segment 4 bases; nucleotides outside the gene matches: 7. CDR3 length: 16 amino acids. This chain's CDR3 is CASSQAYPGQGYGYTF. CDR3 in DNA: TGCGCCAGCAGCCAAGCATACCCGGGACAGGGCTATGGCTACACCTTC.

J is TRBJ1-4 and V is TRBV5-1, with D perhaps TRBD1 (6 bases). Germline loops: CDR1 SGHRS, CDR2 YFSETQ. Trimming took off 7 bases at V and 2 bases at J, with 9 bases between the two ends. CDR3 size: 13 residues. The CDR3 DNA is TGCGCCAGCGGGAGGGGGACTAATGAAAAACTGTTTTTT. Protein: CASGRGTNEKLFF.